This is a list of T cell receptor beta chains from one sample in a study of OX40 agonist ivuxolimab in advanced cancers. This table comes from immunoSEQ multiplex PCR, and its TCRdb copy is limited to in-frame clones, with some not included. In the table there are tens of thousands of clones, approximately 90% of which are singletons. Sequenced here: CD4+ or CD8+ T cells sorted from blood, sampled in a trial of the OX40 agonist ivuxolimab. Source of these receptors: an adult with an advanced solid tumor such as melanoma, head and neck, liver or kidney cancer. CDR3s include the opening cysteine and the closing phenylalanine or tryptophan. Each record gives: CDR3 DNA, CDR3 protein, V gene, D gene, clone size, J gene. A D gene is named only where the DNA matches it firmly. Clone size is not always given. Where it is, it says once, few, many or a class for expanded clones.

CDR3nt: TGCAGCGTTGACCAGGCAGGGCTTAGGGGCTACACCTTC; CDR3aa: CSVDQAGLRGYTF; v_gene: TRBV29-1; d_gene: -; abundance: once; j_gene: TRBJ1-2
CDR3nt: TGTGCCAGCAGCCCCGCCGGGAGCAGCAATCAGCCCCAGCATTTT; CDR3aa: CASSPAGSSNQPQHF; v_gene: TRBV7-9; d_gene: -; abundance: -; j_gene: TRBJ1-5
CDR3nt: TGTGCCAGTCCTGGGGGGATGAATGAAGCTTTCTTT; CDR3aa: CASPGGMNEAFF; v_gene: TRBV7-9; d_gene: -; abundance: -; j_gene: TRBJ1-1
CDR3nt: TGTGCCAGCAAAGGTCGGGCTGATTATGGCTACACCTTC; CDR3aa: CASKGRADYGYTF; v_gene: TRBV6-1; d_gene: -; abundance: -; j_gene: TRBJ1-2
CDR3nt: TGTGCCAGCAGCTTAGGGTCGACAGGGCTCTCCTACGAGCAGTACTTC; CDR3aa: CASSLGSTGLSYEQYF; v_gene: TRBV7-9; d_gene: TRBD1; abundance: -; j_gene: TRBJ2-7
CDR3nt: TGTGCCAGCAGCTCGCGGGACACCTCCTACGAGCAGTACTTC; CDR3aa: CASSSRDTSYEQYF; v_gene: TRBV11-3; d_gene: -; abundance: -; j_gene: TRBJ2-7
CDR3nt: TGTGCCAGCAGCTCCGGGACAGGGGGCATATCGGACACTGAAGCTTTCTTT; CDR3aa: CASSSGTGGISDTEAFF; v_gene: TRBV7-6; d_gene: TRBD1; abundance: -; j_gene: TRBJ1-1
CDR3nt: TGTGCCAGCAGCTGGACAGGGAACACCGGGGAGCTGTTTTTT; CDR3aa: CASSWTGNTGELFF; v_gene: TRBV7-3; d_gene: TRBD1; abundance: few; j_gene: TRBJ2-2
CDR3nt: TGTGCCAGCACCCCCGGGAACTCCTACGAGCAGTACTTC; CDR3aa: CASTPGNSYEQYF; v_gene: TRBV7-9; d_gene: -; abundance: -; j_gene: TRBJ2-7
CDR3nt: TGTGCCAGCAGCTCCCCCGGGGGGCCCCAAGAGACCCAGTACTTC; CDR3aa: CASSSPGGPQETQYF; v_gene: TRBV5-6; d_gene: -; abundance: -; j_gene: TRBJ2-5
CDR3nt: TGTGCCAGCAATACAGGGTCCCTGTATGCCGAGCAGTACTTC; CDR3aa: CASNTGSLYAEQYF; v_gene: TRBV2; d_gene: -; abundance: -; j_gene: TRBJ2-7
CDR3nt: TGTGCCAGTAGTATAACGGGACGGGGTAGCGGGGAGCTGTTTTTT; CDR3aa: CASSITGRGSGELFF; v_gene: TRBV19; d_gene: -; abundance: -; j_gene: TRBJ2-2
CDR3nt: TGTGCCAGTAGGTATGGGGGTCTGGACAATGAGCAGTTCTTC; CDR3aa: CASRYGGLDNEQFF; v_gene: TRBV19; d_gene: -; abundance: -; j_gene: TRBJ2-1
CDR3nt: TGCAGCGTTGAAGACGGACAGGGGCGTCCCTACGAGCAGTACTTC; CDR3aa: CSVEDGQGRPYEQYF; v_gene: TRBV29-1; d_gene: TRBD1; abundance: -; j_gene: TRBJ2-7
CDR3nt: TGTGCCAGTAGTATAGATGGAGGACAGGGGTACGAGCAGTACTTC; CDR3aa: CASSIDGGQGYEQYF; v_gene: TRBV19; d_gene: TRBD1; abundance: -; j_gene: TRBJ2-7
CDR3nt: TGTGCCAGCAGTGAAACGACAGGGGAGCTGTTTTTT; CDR3aa: CASSETTGELFF; v_gene: TRBV25-1; d_gene: -; abundance: -; j_gene: TRBJ2-2
CDR3nt: TGCGCCAGCAGCACTAGCCCAGCCTACGAGCAGTACTTC; CDR3aa: CASSTSPAYEQYF; v_gene: TRBV5-1; d_gene: -; abundance: -; j_gene: TRBJ2-7
CDR3nt: TGTGCCAGCAGTCCCCTAAGTCCCAACTATGGCTACACCTTC; CDR3aa: CASSPLSPNYGYTF; v_gene: TRBV27; d_gene: -; abundance: once; j_gene: TRBJ1-2
CDR3nt: TGTGCCAGCTCACAGGGGGTACTAGCGGGAGGAGAGCAGTACTTC; CDR3aa: CASSQGVLAGGEQYF; v_gene: TRBV18; d_gene: TRBD2; abundance: -; j_gene: TRBJ2-7
CDR3nt: TGTGCCAGCAGTGAATTGGGGGAAGGGGAGCAGTTCTTC; CDR3aa: CASSELGEGEQFF; v_gene: TRBV25-1; d_gene: -; abundance: -; j_gene: TRBJ2-1
CDR3nt: TGCAGCGGTATGACAGACTCGGATCAGCCCCAGCATTTT; CDR3aa: CSGMTDSDQPQHF; v_gene: TRBV29-1; d_gene: -; abundance: -; j_gene: TRBJ1-5
CDR3nt: TGTGCCAGCAGTTACATTCAGGGAACCGGGGAGCTGTTTTTT; CDR3aa: CASSYIQGTGELFF; v_gene: TRBV6-5; d_gene: -; abundance: -; j_gene: TRBJ2-2
CDR3nt: TGTGCCAGCAGTGCAAGGGCTACAACTAATGAAAAACTGTTTTTT; CDR3aa: CASSARATTNEKLFF; v_gene: TRBV2; d_gene: -; abundance: -; j_gene: TRBJ1-4
CDR3nt: TGTGCCAACCGGGGGGACACAGATACGCAGTATTTT; CDR3aa: CANRGDTDTQYF; v_gene: TRBV7-9; d_gene: TRBD2; abundance: -; j_gene: TRBJ2-3
CDR3nt: TGCGCCAGCAGTTTTGGCGGGGACCAGCCCCAGCATTTT; CDR3aa: CASSFGGDQPQHF; v_gene: TRBV5-1; d_gene: -; abundance: once; j_gene: TRBJ1-5
CDR3nt: TGTGCCAGCAGCCACAGTAAACTCGCTTCGGGCACCGGGGAGCTGTTTTTT; CDR3aa: CASSHSKLASGTGELFF; v_gene: TRBV9; d_gene: -; abundance: -; j_gene: TRBJ2-2
CDR3nt: TGTGCCAGCAGTCATACTAGCGTTCATGGGGTGGACAATGAGCAGTTCTTC; CDR3aa: CASSHTSVHGVDNEQFF; v_gene: TRBV16; d_gene: TRBD2; abundance: -; j_gene: TRBJ2-1
CDR3nt: TGTGCCAGCAGTCCTCTCGAGCGGGAGGGGGAGACCCAGTACTTC; CDR3aa: CASSPLEREGETQYF; v_gene: TRBV28; d_gene: TRBD2; abundance: -; j_gene: TRBJ2-5
CDR3nt: TGTGCCAGCAGTTTAGGGGGGCGCGATGAGCAGTTCTTC; CDR3aa: CASSLGGRDEQFF; v_gene: TRBV27; d_gene: -; abundance: -; j_gene: TRBJ2-1
CDR3nt: TGTGCCAGTAGTATAGATCTAGAGACTACCGTCTACGAGCAGTACTTC; CDR3aa: CASSIDLETTVYEQYF; v_gene: TRBV19; d_gene: -; abundance: -; j_gene: TRBJ2-7
CDR3nt: -; CDR3aa: CASSFGAGAYEQYF; v_gene: TRBV27; d_gene: -; abundance: once; j_gene: TRBJ2-7
CDR3nt: TGTGCCAGCAGCACGGGACAGGGGGCGCGAAACTATGGCTACACCTTC; CDR3aa: CASSTGQGARNYGYTF; v_gene: TRBV5-4; d_gene: TRBD1; abundance: -; j_gene: TRBJ1-2
CDR3nt: TGTGCCAGTAGTATTTTACTGTCGAACACTGAAGCTTTCTTT; CDR3aa: CASSILLSNTEAFF; v_gene: TRBV19; d_gene: -; abundance: once; j_gene: TRBJ1-1
CDR3nt: TGTGCCAGCAGCCCCGCCGGACGTTGGGGGCAGACCCAGTACTTC; CDR3aa: CASSPAGRWGQTQYF; v_gene: TRBV7-9; d_gene: -; abundance: -; j_gene: TRBJ2-5
CDR3nt: TGTGCCAGCAGCTCTAGCGGGGCCAGCGGGGAGCTGTTTTTT; CDR3aa: CASSSSGASGELFF; v_gene: TRBV7-6; d_gene: TRBD2; abundance: -; j_gene: TRBJ2-2
CDR3nt: TGTGCCAGCAGCTCCCTCCTAGATACGCAGTATTTT; CDR3aa: CASSSLLDTQYF; v_gene: TRBV4-2; d_gene: -; abundance: -; j_gene: TRBJ2-3
CDR3nt: TGTGCCAGCAGTTATTCGGGACTAGAAGTCATCATACTCAATCAGCCCCAGCATTTT; CDR3aa: CASSYSGLEVIILNQPQHF; v_gene: TRBV6-9; d_gene: -; abundance: -; j_gene: TRBJ1-5
CDR3nt: TGTGCCAGTAGTATGGTGCCTCGGGCGTACAATGAGCAGTTCTTC; CDR3aa: CASSMVPRAYNEQFF; v_gene: TRBV19; d_gene: -; abundance: -; j_gene: TRBJ2-1
CDR3nt: TGTGCCACCAGCAGCCCCCGACAGCTTGAAGCTTTCTTT; CDR3aa: CATSSPRQLEAFF; v_gene: TRBV15; d_gene: -; abundance: -; j_gene: TRBJ1-1
CDR3nt: TGTGCCAGCAGTGACGACGGGACCAAATACGAGCAGTACTTC; CDR3aa: CASSDDGTKYEQYF; v_gene: TRBV2; d_gene: -; abundance: -; j_gene: TRBJ2-7
CDR3nt: TGTGCCAGCAGTGACAAAACAGGGAAGGACACTGAAGCTTTCTTT; CDR3aa: CASSDKTGKDTEAFF; v_gene: TRBV6-1; d_gene: -; abundance: once; j_gene: TRBJ1-1
CDR3nt: TGTGCCAGCAGCTTGGCTTTTGCCATTGGAGCTTTCTTT; CDR3aa: CASSLAFAIGAFF; v_gene: TRBV5-6; d_gene: -; abundance: once; j_gene: TRBJ1-1
CDR3nt: TGCGCCAGCAGCCAAGAGAAGCGGGAGGTCTACGAGCAGTACTTC; CDR3aa: CASSQEKREVYEQYF; v_gene: TRBV4-1; d_gene: TRBD2; abundance: few; j_gene: TRBJ2-7
CDR3nt: TGTGCCAGTAGGGGAGGGTGGGAGCCCCAGCATTTT; CDR3aa: CASRGGWEPQHF; v_gene: TRBV19; d_gene: -; abundance: few; j_gene: TRBJ1-5
CDR3nt: TGTGCCAGCTGGGAACCCGGCGTTTCGAATGAGCAGTTCTTC; CDR3aa: CASWEPGVSNEQFF; v_gene: TRBV19; d_gene: -; abundance: -; j_gene: TRBJ2-1
CDR3nt: TGTGCCTGGACCCCCCTCGGTGTCGGAAACTATGGCTACACCTTC; CDR3aa: CAWTPLGVGNYGYTF; v_gene: TRBV30; d_gene: -; abundance: -; j_gene: TRBJ1-2